This T cell receptor beta chain was documented in a study of blood T cell repertoires in COVID-19. About the research overall: Sources were T cells, B-cell-depleted T cells, or PBMCs; the material itself was cDNA or gDNA.

V dropped 4 bases and J dropped 4; count of bases not matched to a gene: 4. The CDR3 spans 15 residues. Per germline, CDR1 SGHRS and CDR2 YFSETQ. In the authors' workflow: It was from reference gene primer amplification that nucleated cell counts were estimated. Clones were sequenced by immunoSEQ multiplex PCR, and TCRdb holds only the in-frame ones, with some missing. From that table come the V and J calls and clone size; the DNA was used to work out D and trimming. The sample has about 350,000 clones, approximately 86% seen once. Enrolment of Seattle patients took place during active infection, and they were followed longitudinally.

This rearrangement joins TRBV5-1 to TRBJ2-2, with 10 positions matching TRBD1. What was sequenced was peripheral blood. This clonotype originated in a woman aged 55-69 years with COVID-19, enrolled during active disease. The CDR3 DNA sequence: TGCGCCAGCAGCCCCGGGGACAGGGGCACCGGGGAGCTGTTTTTT. Residues: CASSPGDRGTGELFF.